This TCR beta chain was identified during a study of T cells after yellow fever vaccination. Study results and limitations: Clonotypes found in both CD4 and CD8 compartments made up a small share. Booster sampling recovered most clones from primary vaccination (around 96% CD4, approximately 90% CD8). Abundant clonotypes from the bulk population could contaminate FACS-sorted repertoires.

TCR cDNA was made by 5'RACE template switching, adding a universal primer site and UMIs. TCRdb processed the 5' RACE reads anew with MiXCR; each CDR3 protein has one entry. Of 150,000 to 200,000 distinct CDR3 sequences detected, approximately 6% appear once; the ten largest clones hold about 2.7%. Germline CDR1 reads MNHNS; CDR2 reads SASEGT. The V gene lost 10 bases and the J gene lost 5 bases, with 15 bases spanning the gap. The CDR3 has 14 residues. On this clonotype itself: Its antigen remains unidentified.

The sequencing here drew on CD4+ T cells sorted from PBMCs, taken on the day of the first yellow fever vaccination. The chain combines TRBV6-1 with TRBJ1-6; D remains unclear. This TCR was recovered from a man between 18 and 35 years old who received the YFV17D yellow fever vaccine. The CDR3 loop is CATSTPQDNSPLHF. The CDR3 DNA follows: TGTGCCACTTCGACCCCGCAGGATAATTCACCCCTCCACTTT.